This paragraph covers one T cell receptor (beta chain) sequence. When replicate PCRs were run on sorted subsets, they used about 200 ng DNA, tens of thousands of T cell genomes. Clones were sequenced by immunoSEQ multiplex PCR, and TCRdb holds only the in-frame ones, with some missing. The table lists about 2,500,000 clones, approximately 92% of them singletons, with over 0.12% in the top ten. The CDR3 sequence is 14 residues long. Per germline, CDR1 SGDLS and CDR2 YYNGEE. Trimming shortened V by 2 bases and J by 4 bases, and 7 bases separated the two germline ends. These data are taken from a study of shared clonotypes between healthy human individuals. On the study more broadly: Donors had three CD4 naive, three CD4 memory, two CD8 naive and one CD8 memory plate apiece.

Source material: naive CD4+ T cells sorted from blood. Noted subset: CD45RA+ positively selected. This sequence was found in a man aged 18 to 29 in good health. J is TRBJ1-6 and V is TRBV9; D is ambiguous. The CDR3 DNA reads as TGTGCCAGCAGCGTGACGGGATATAATTCACCCCTCCACTTT. This gives the protein CASSVTGYNSPLHF.